This paragraph covers one T cell receptor beta chain sequence. Trimming cost V 4 bases and J 2 bases, with 9 bases left between them. There are 15 residues in the CDR3. Germline V gene sequence: CDR1 SGHDN, CDR2 FVKESK. This record belongs to a study of blood T cell repertoires in COVID-19. At the level of the study: COVID-19 samples, acute and convalescent, were from the United States, Italy and Spain. T cells, B-cell-depleted T cells, or PBMCs supplied cDNA or gDNA.

In the authors' workflow: Quantification of nucleated cells was approximated via reference gene primer amplification. Profiling relied on immunoSEQ multiplex PCR, and the TCRdb table lists in-frame clones only, not all of them. V and J calls and clone size are copied from that table; D and trimming were computed from the DNA. In the table there are about 330,000 clones, around 89% of which are singletons. The chain employs TRBV14 and TRBJ2-6; D not certain. The sequencing input was peripheral blood. The origin of this receptor is a woman in her 50s with active or convalescent COVID-19. The CDR3 loop reads CASSLQATGANVLTF. The CDR3 DNA reads TGTGCCAGCAGCCTCCAGGCTACTGGGGCCAACGTCCTGACTTTC. Complete variable domain (other parts from reference TRBV14 and TRBJ2-6): EAGVTQFPSHSVIEKGQTVTLRCDPISGHDNLYWYRRVMGKEIKFLLHFVKESKQDESGMPNNRFLAERTGGTYSTLKVQPAELEDSGVYFCASSLQATGANVLTFGAGSRLTVL.